A selection of T cell receptor beta chains follows, all from one sample in a study of CD8+CD57+ T cells in acquired aplastic anemia. One entry per CDR3 protein, called by TCRdb with MiXCR from the reads. The sample gives 180,000 or so distinct CDR3 sequences, approximately 45% of which show up once; under 3% is in the top ten. The sample taken for sequencing was sorted CD4+, CD8+, or CD8+CD57+ T cells (not recorded which) from PBMCs. The receptor set was obtained from a human donor in good health. Each CDR3 is given without its conserved first and last residue. Not every row has a clone size; where given, it reads once, few, many or a size class.

ASSEDRLLGGYT many TRBV7-9
ASSTRGGQGNSPLH NA TRBV11-1
SVGDRGRPYNEQF once TRBV29-1
VSSLGLYTDTQY many TRBV7-2
ASSYSSGNTIY many TRBV19
ASSLAQGNYGCT NA TRBV7-3
ASSQVPQGVGELF few TRBV3-1
ASSYGTGGNEKLF many TRBV5-8
ATSRGVGNQPQH NA TRBV15
SARDAPRQAGAYEQY NA TRBV20-1